The clone carrying this T cell receptor beta chain was seen a single time. Repertoires were generated with immunoSEQ multiplex PCR, while TCRdb's copy carries only in-frame clones and drops some. The table records about 320,000 clones, roughly 90% of them present only once. As for treatment: roughly 20 received Ad26.COV2.S at low or high dose, single or two shots; several received placebo; per-sample allocation not given. The investigators took samples on day 63 after the first vaccine or placebo injection. An adult of 18-55 years in Boston served as donor. Immunization relied on an Ad26 vector, which expressed Wuhan-strain SARS-CoV-2 spike. This specimen comes from a study of Ad26.COV2.S vaccination and SARS-CoV-2 variants. Germline V CDR1 and CDR2: LGHDT, YNNKEL (reference sequence). The CDR3 loop spans 15 amino acids. Trimming shortened V by 1 base and J by 7 bases, and 13 bases separated the two germline ends.

The sequences come from peripheral blood, collected in a trial of Ad26.COV2.S vaccine versus placebo. This receptor was taken from a person between 18 and 59 years old who received the Ad26.COV2.S COVID-19 vaccine or a placebo. The V gene is TRBV3-1 (or the pseudogene TRBV3-2), the J gene TRBJ1-4, with a weak D call TRBD1 (5 bases). CDR3: CASSQGGRPAEKLFF. CDR3 DNA sequence: TGTGCCAGCAGCCAAGGGGGACGGCCCGCTGAAAAACTGTTTTTT.